A few counts support the clone carrying this T cell receptor (beta chain). The antigen is unknown. From germline, CDR1 is MGHRA and CDR2 YSYEKL. V trimming: 3 bases; J trimming: 6 bases; junction bases outside the gene matches: 4. The CDR3 covers 15 residues. This record belongs to a study of T-cell memory formation after mild COVID-19. In the study overall: Largely donor-specific sequence clusters came from two donors.

TCR alpha and TCR beta cDNA libraries carrying sample barcodes and UMIs came from 5'RACE with constant-segment primers. TCRdb used MiXCR to reprocess the 5' RACE reads, holding one entry per CDR3 protein. In the table there are hundreds of thousands of distinct CDR3 sequences, around 27% of which are singletons. Study conclusions and caveats: Specificity for SARS-CoV-2 was not confirmed among the second-wave clones peaking on day 37. Contracting CD4+ clones lay largely in CM and EM, with CD8+ ones residing in EMRA.

The source is an adult woman who had mild COVID-19 (a few samples of this study predate the infection). Cell type and time point are not known. The sample taken for sequencing was PBMCs or a T cell subset sorted from them (not recorded which). V usage is TRBV4-1 and J usage is TRBJ2-2; 10 bases agree with TRBD1. CDR3 sequence: CASSHPGTGAGELFF. CDR3 sequence (DNA): TGCGCCAGCAGCCACCCCGGGACAGGGGCCGGGGAGCTGTTTTTT.